Following are 17 T cell receptor beta chains from one sample sequenced in a study of siplizumab effects on memory and regulatory T cells. TCRdb keeps only in-frame clones here, not all; method: immunoSEQ multiplex PCR. This sample has some 53,000 clones, with around 97% found just once. Sequenced sample: naive CD4+ T cells sorted from blood. The origin of the receptors is a human donor in good health.

The chain combines TRBV10-3 with TRBJ2-1; 14 bases are a match to TRBD2. CDR3 length equals 16 residues. V shed 7 bases, J shed 9 bases, and the junction held 11 bases outside the gene matches. CDR1 ENHRY and CDR2 SYGVKD come from the germline V gene. The CDR3: CAITRGLAGEVGEQFF. The DNA for the CDR3 is TGTGCCATCACTAGGGGACTAGCGGGAGAAGTTGGTGAGCAGTTCTTC.

The gene calls are TRBV18 and TRBJ1-2; no clear D. V dropped 2 bases and J dropped 3 bases, with 7 bases sitting between them. CDR3 length: 13 residues. In germline, CDR1 is KGHSH, CDR2 LQKENI. The DNA of the CDR3 is TGTGCCAGCTCACCATCCAGAGACTATGGCTACACCTTC. It translates to CASSPSRDYGYTF. Complete variable domain (other parts from reference TRBV18 and TRBJ1-2): NAGVMQNPRHLVRRRGQEARLRCSPMKGHSHVYWYRQLPEEGLKFMVYLQKENIIDESGMPKERFSAEFPKEGPSILRIQQVVRGDSAAYFCASSPSRDYGYTFGSGTRLTVV.

This clone has just one count. The chain recombines TRBV28 with TRBJ2-7; D remains unclear. V lost 8 bases to trimming and J lost 0 bases, with 5 bases between them. The CDR3 totals 11 residues. CDR1 and CDR2 (germline): MDHEN, SYDVKM. CDR3 nucleotides: TGTGCCAGCGGCTACTCCTACGAGCAGTACTTC. Protein sequence: CASGYSYEQYF.

The chain recombines TRBV11-2 with TRBJ2-2; possibly TRBD1 for D (5 bases). The V end lost 5 bases, the J end lost 6 bases, and 16 bases lay between the germline ends. From germline, CDR1 is SGHAT and CDR2 FQNNGV. The CDR3 length is 15 residues. The CDR3 sequence is CASSPEQGIAGELFF. The CDR3 DNA is TGTGCCAGCAGCCCGGAGCAGGGAATCGCCGGGGAGCTGTTTTTT. The full variable domain, with the rest looked up from reference TRBV11-2 and TRBJ2-2, is EAGVAQSPRYKIIEKRQSVAFWCNPISGHATLYWYQQILGQGPKLLIQFQNNGVVDDSQLPKDRFSAERLKGVDSTLKIQPAKLEDSAVYLCASSPEQGIAGELFFGEGSRLTVL.

The chain is built from TRBV5-4 and TRBJ1-1; 7 positions agree with TRBD1. The CDR3 is 13 amino acids. With 3 bases clipped from V and 2 bases from J, the junction kept 1 base outside the gene matches. Per germline, CDR1 SGHNT and CDR2 YYREEE (reference sequence). The CDR3 loop reads CASSWDSNTEAFF. DNA of the CDR3: TGTGCCAGCAGCTGGGACAGTAACACTGAAGCTTTCTTT.

This clone was seen only once. The chain has TRBV6-6 and TRBJ1-2, with TRBD1 as a possible D gene (5 bases). This CDR3 contains 13 residues. The germline V gene has CDR1 MNHNY and CDR2 SVGAGI (reference sequence). V shed 6 bases and J shed 2 bases, with 10 bases lying between them. CDR3 coding DNA: TGTGCCAGCAGCGAGGGGACCAACTATGGCTACACCTTC. It is translated as CASSEGTNYGYTF.

This sequence joins TRBV7-9 and TRBJ1-6, with 12 nucleotides matching TRBD1. The CDR3 runs 16 residues. Trimming at V came to 3 bases and at J to 10 bases, leaving 7 bases not matched to a gene. The germline V gene has CDR1 SEHNR and CDR2 FQNEAQ (reference sequence). For the CDR3, the DNA is TGTGCCAGCAGCTTCGGCCGGGACAGGGGGCACTCACCCCTCCACTTT. Its protein is CASSFGRDRGHSPLHF.

This clone was recorded only once. The chain recombines TRBV7-2 with TRBJ1-2; D might be TRBD1 (6 bases). The ends were cut back, 5 bases at V and 4 bases at J, with 17 bases in the middle. The CDR3 has 15 amino acids. Germline V gene data show CDR1 as SGHTA and CDR2 as FQGNSA. The CDR3 region has the DNA TGTGCCAGCAGCCTCCAGGGGAGACAGACCTATGGCTACACCTTC. Protein product: CASSLQGRQTYGYTF.

The J gene is TRBJ2-7, the V gene TRBV6-1; the match to TRBD1 covers 8 bases. The CDR3 spans 14 residues. From germline, CDR1 is MNHNS and CDR2 SASEGT. V lost 6 bases, J lost 4 bases, and 8 bases stayed unmatched. In DNA, the CDR3 is TGTGCCAGCAGCCCCGACAGGGGTCTATACGAGCAGTACTTC. Translation gives CASSPDRGLYEQYF.

The rearrangement joins TRBV5-1 to TRBJ2-7, with 9 bases lining up with TRBD1. After removal of 4 bases from V and 5 bases from J, the junction contained 13 bases not matched to a gene. The CDR3 runs 16 residues. In germline, CDR1 is SGHRS, CDR2 YFSETQ. Here the CDR3 DNA reads TGCGCCAGCAGCAGTGATCCGGGACAGGGTTTCGACGAGCAGTACTTC. Translating it yields CASSSDPGQGFDEQYF.

This CDR3 is CASSYSRGDQPQHF. Here the CDR3 DNA reads TGTGCCAGCAGTTACTCGAGAGGGGATCAGCCCCAGCATTTT. The chain couples TRBV6-5 to TRBJ1-5, with D possibly TRBD1 on 5 matching bases. V gave up 0 bases and J gave up 5 bases, with 8 bases separating them. Per the germline V gene, CDR1 is MNHEY and CDR2 is SVGAGI. The CDR3 has 14 residues.

This sequence joins TRBV27 and TRBJ1-4, with unresolved D. Deletions cut 3 bases from V and 0 bases from J, with 8 bases between. Germline-derived CDR1 and CDR2 are MNHEY and SMNVEV (reference sequence). The CDR3 has 15 amino acids. DNA for the CDR3: TGTGCCAGCAGTTTTAAGATTTCAACTAATGAAAAACTGTTTTTT. This codes for CASSFKISTNEKLFF.

The CDR3 coding sequence is TGTGCCAGCTCACCACCGGGACAGGGGGGCACAGATACGCAGTATTTT. Translation: CASSPPGQGGTDTQYF. The genes are TRBV18 and TRBJ2-3; 11 nucleotides align to TRBD1. Trimming took 0 bases from V and 1 from J; bases not matched to a gene: 0. The CDR3 length is 16 residues. Per the germline V gene, CDR1 is KGHSH and CDR2 is LQKENI.

This chain links TRBV18 with TRBJ1-1; D not resolved. V dropped 6 bases and J dropped 5 bases, with 10 bases sitting between them. CDR1 and CDR2 (germline): KGHSH, LQKENI. The CDR3 covers 12 residues. CDR3 sequence reads: CASSQGRTEAFF. Written as DNA, the CDR3 is TGTGCCAGCTCCCAAGGGAGGACTGAAGCTTTCTTT.

This sequence joins TRBV19 and TRBJ2-7, with D possibly being TRBD1 (5 bases). Germline V lookup: CDR1 LNHDA, CDR2 SQIVND (reference sequence). The CDR3 runs to 12 residues. Trimming shortened V by 8 bases and J by 7 bases, and 15 bases separated the two germline ends. The CDR3 DNA is TGTGCCAGTTCCGGACATCTGAGGGAGCAGTACTTC. It encodes CASSGHLREQYF.

The V gene is TRBV18, the J gene TRBJ2-2; D is uncertain. This CDR3 is 14 amino acids long. From germline, CDR1 is KGHSH and CDR2 LQKENI. V lost 3 bases to trimming and J lost 0 bases, with 5 bases between them. In DNA, the CDR3 is TGTGCCAGCTCACCCTTACCGAACACCGGGGAGCTGTTTTTT. The encoded protein is CASSPLPNTGELFF.

J is TRBJ2-5 and V is TRBV21-1; the listed D gene, TRBD2, was not tested against the DNA. TRBV21-1 is marked as a pseudogene. The CDR3 contains 13 residues. Here the CDR3 DNA reads TGTGCCAGCAGCAACTCGGTCGGGGAGACCCAGTACTTC. Protein product: CASSNSVGETQYF.